This entry describes one T cell receptor beta chain. This entry is derived from a study of blood T cell repertoires in COVID-19. For the study at large: Samples came from the United States, Italy and Spain, spanning acute and convalescent COVID-19. The cDNA or gDNA used as material had been derived from T cells, B-cell-depleted T cells, or PBMCs.

Germline-derived CDR1 and CDR2 are MDHEN and SYDVKM. J was trimmed by 1 base and V by 5 bases; bases with no gene match: 4. The CDR3 runs to 14 residues. Sequencing used immunoSEQ multiplex PCR; TCRdb keeps in-frame clones, though not all of them. Of around 190,000 clones in the sample, roughly nine tenths are singletons; the top ten hold around 1.1%. Sequences were obtained from peripheral blood. The rearrangement joins TRBV28 to TRBJ2-5, with TRBD2 matching 7 bases. The source of this sequence is a man aged 30 to 39 with acute or convalescent COVID-19. This CDR3 is CASSPGGTQETQYF. The DNA for the CDR3 is TGTGCCAGCAGTCCGGGGGGTACCCAAGAGACCCAGTACTTC.